This TCR beta chain was recovered during a study of control samples from healthy donors and cancer patients. This CDR3 is 20 amino acids long. TCRdb's table, derived via immunoSEQ multiplex PCR, lists solely in-frame clones and lacks some. Here the sample spans approximately 150,000 clones, roughly 89% being singletons. The receptor was derived from a man aged 18 to 29 in good health. The rearrangement links TRBV21-1 to TRBJ1-5; TRBD1, the table's D call, lacks a check against the DNA. TRBV21-1 is a pseudogene locus. The specimen was blood. As DNA, the CDR3 is TGTGCCAGCAGCAAAGAGGCCGGCTGGACACGGAATTGGGGCAATCAGCCCCAGCATTTT. This codes for CASSKEAGWTRNWGNQPQHF.